The 9 T cell receptor beta chains listed next were all sequenced from one sample in a study of T cell changes during pregnancy in multiple sclerosis. Some clones are missing from TCRdb's copy, which holds only in-frame ones; the method was immunoSEQ multiplex PCR. Here the sample spans about 60,000 clones, more than 85% being singletons. Sequenced material: peripheral blood, taken in the first trimester of pregnancy. The receptors stem from a female donor with multiple sclerosis, enrolled in a pregnancy study.

This chain links TRBV5-8 with TRBJ1-1, with a weak D call TRBD1 (5 bases). The CDR3 runs 12 residues. Germline V lookup: CDR1 SGHTS, CDR2 YDEGEE. Trimming removed 6 bases from V and 10 bases from J, with 16 bases in between. CDR3 DNA sequence: TGTGCCAGCACCCGGGGGAGTGGTGGAGCTTTCTTT. This translates into CASTRGSGGAFF.

The rearrangement uses TRBV7-9 and TRBJ2-7, with TRBD1 matching over 7 bases. Germline values: CDR1 SEHNR, CDR2 FQNEAQ (reference sequence). The CDR3 length is 14 residues. Germline trimming cut 6 bases from V and 2 bases from J; bases unmatched to any gene: 7. As DNA, the CDR3 is TGTGCCAGCAGTACACCCCAGGGGGCCTACGAGCAGTACTTC. Translated, it gives CASSTPQGAYEQYF.

J is TRBJ2-7 and V is TRBV9; 10 positions match TRBD1. With V trimmed by 0 bases and J by 2 bases, 5 bases remained unmatched. The germline V gene has CDR1 SGDLS and CDR2 YYNGEE. The CDR3 contains 16 residues. The CDR3 DNA reads as TGTGCCAGCAGCGTAGGTAGTGGACAGGGGGCCTACGAGCAGTACTTC. As protein: CASSVGSGQGAYEQYF.

Points on this clone: Other DNA sequences in the sample encode the same CDR3. V gene TRBV6-5 combines with J gene TRBJ1-1, with D possibly being TRBD1 (6 bases). The CDR3 is 13 residues long. Germline CDR1 and CDR2: MNHEY and SVGAGI. V was pared by 5 bases and J by 1 base, with 8 bases between. DNA of the CDR3: TGTGCCAGCAGTCCGACAGGGAACACTGAAGCTTTCTTT. It codes for CASSPTGNTEAFF.

The chain is built from TRBV7-9 and TRBJ1-1, with no clear D. This CDR3 is 14 amino acids long. V lost 3 bases and J lost 1, with 9 bases in between. Germline-derived CDR1 and CDR2 are SEHNR and FQNEAQ (reference sequence). The CDR3 DNA follows: TGTGCCAGCAGCTTTTCCGGAGGGAACACTGAAGCTTTCTTT. The encoded protein is CASSFSGGNTEAFF.

The chain couples TRBV27 to TRBJ1-1; TRBD1 aligns across 10 bases. Trimming took 2 bases from V and 0 from J; bases not matched to a gene: 9. CDR1 and CDR2 from the germline V gene are MNHEY and SMNVEV (reference sequence). The CDR3 has 18 residues. DNA for the CDR3: TGTGCCAGCAGTTTACGACAGGGGGCGCTTGGGATGAACACTGAAGCTTTCTTT. This gives the protein CASSLRQGALGMNTEAFF.

V is TRBV19 and J is TRBJ1-5; TRBD1 might be the D (6 bases). The CDR3 covers 14 residues. Between the trimmed V and J ends, which lost 3 bases and 7 bases, there was a span of 13 bases. Germline-derived CDR1 and CDR2 are LNHDA and SQIVND (reference sequence). The CDR3 is CASSIKQGRQPQHF. CDR3 sequence (DNA): TGTGCCAGTAGTATCAAGCAGGGGCGACAGCCCCAGCATTTT.

This chain joins TRBV19 and TRBJ1-5, with D tentatively TRBD1 (5 bases). Trimming removed 6 bases from V and 7 bases from J, with 19 bases in between. This CDR3 is 15 amino acids long. CDR1 and CDR2 (germline): LNHDA, SQIVND (reference sequence). The CDR3 reads CASRPFGGGRQPQHF. The CDR3 coding sequence is TGTGCCAGTAGGCCCTTCGGGGGAGGGCGGCAGCCCCAGCATTTT.

This rearrangement joins TRBV29-1 to TRBJ1-2; D unclear. Germline V CDR1 and CDR2: SQVTM, ANQGSEA. The CDR3 totals 12 residues. Trimming shortened V by 4 bases and J by 5 bases, and 11 bases separated the two germline ends. CDR3 region: CSVVADRYGYTF. As DNA, the CDR3 is TGCAGCGTTGTAGCTGATCGTTATGGCTACACCTTC. Full variable domain (missing parts from reference TRBV29-1 and TRBJ1-2): SAVISQKPSRDICQRGTSLTIQCQVDSQVTMMFWYRQQPGQSLTLIATANQGSEATYESGFVIDKFPISRPNLTFSTLTVSNMSPEDSSIYLCSVVADRYGYTFGSGTRLTVV.